The 20 T cell receptor beta chains below all came from one sample that was sequenced in a study of cytomegalovirus exposure and HLA in healthy donors. PCR used 60 Vbeta primers and 13 Jbeta primers. The protocol was immunoSEQ multiplex PCR, while the TCRdb copy is restricted to in-frame clones and leaves out a portion. The table includes about 160,000 clones, 77% detected once. The source material was PBMCs. Source of these receptors: a woman in her 40s in good health and CMV-seropositive.

This clone occurred a few times. J is TRBJ2-7 and V is TRBV7-9, with 7 bases lining up with TRBD2. CDR3 length equals 13 residues. V shed 5 bases, J shed 4 bases, and the junction held 5 bases outside the gene matches. Germline V CDR1 and CDR2: SEHNR, FQNEAQ (reference sequence). The CDR3 DNA reads TGTGCCAGCAGCCTCTGGGGGGGATACGAGCAGTACTTC. Amino acids: CASSLWGGYEQYF.

The J gene is TRBJ2-7, the V gene TRBV19; 8 nucleotides match TRBD2. Germline V gene lookup returns CDR1 LNHDA and CDR2 SQIVND (reference sequence). V gave up 3 bases and J gave up 6 bases; unmatched junction bases: 7. This CDR3 has 14 amino acids. CDR3 coding DNA: TGTGCCAGTAGTATCCGATTTCGGGGGGGCGAGCAGTACTTC. It yields the protein CASSIRFRGGEQYF.

The chain is built from TRBV28 and TRBJ1-1, with 10 bases lining up with TRBD1. Germline V gene sequence: CDR1 MDHEN, CDR2 SYDVKM. The CDR3 spans 16 residues. V was pared by 6 bases and J by 2 bases, with 9 bases of the junction left unmatched. CDR3 in DNA: TGTGCCAGCAGGTCTGGGACAGGGGTTATCAACACTGAAGCTTTCTTT. It encodes CASRSGTGVINTEAFF.

V gene TRBV4-2 combines with J gene TRBJ1-2, with 11 bases lining up with TRBD1. With 0 bases clipped from V and 4 bases from J, the junction kept 4 bases outside the gene matches. Germline CDR1 reads LGHNA; CDR2 reads YNFKEQ. The CDR3 spans 16 residues. Here the CDR3 reads CASSQELDRGLYGYTF. CDR3 nucleotides: TGTGCCAGCAGCCAAGAATTGGACAGGGGGCTCTATGGCTACACCTTC.

The V gene is TRBV2, the J gene TRBJ1-5; D is perhaps TRBD1 (6 bases). Germline V gives CDR1 SNHLY, CDR2 FYNNEI. With 6 bases removed from V and 2 bases from J, the gap between germline ends came to 20 bases. CDR3 length: 17 amino acids. CDR3 sequence: CASSLEVGRQGNQPQHF. For the CDR3, the DNA is TGTGCCAGCAGCCTAGAGGTGGGTCGACAGGGCAATCAGCCCCAGCATTTT.

This chain joins TRBV7-8 and TRBJ1-1; no clear D gene. Germline CDR1 reads SGHVS; CDR2 reads FQNEAQ. The CDR3 covers 13 residues. V was shortened by 4 bases and J by 0 bases, with 6 bases between the two germline ends. The CDR3 loop reads CASSSHVNTEAFF. CDR3 nucleotide sequence: TGTGCCAGCAGCTCACATGTGAACACTGAAGCTTTCTTT.

In DNA, the CDR3 is TGTGCCAGCAGTTTAGCGGGACAGTCAGCTACTAACTATGGCTACACCTTC. Translation gives CASSLAGQSATNYGYTF. The rearrangement joins TRBV28 to TRBJ1-2, with 7 bases fitting TRBD1. The V gene's germline CDR1 is MDHEN and CDR2 SYDVKM. The CDR3 totals 17 residues. V trimming: 2 bases; J trimming: 0 bases; junction bases outside the gene matches: 9.

The CDR3 is CASSLGGREPQHF. CDR3 DNA sequence: TGCGCCAGCAGCTTGGGTGGGCGGGAGCCCCAGCATTTT. This rearrangement joins TRBV5-1 to TRBJ1-5; D gene ambiguous. The ends were cut back, 0 bases at V and 8 bases at J, with 9 bases in the middle. This CDR3 spans 13 amino acids. Germline assignment: CDR1 SGHRS and CDR2 YFSETQ.

The gene calls are TRBV7-8 and TRBJ1-3; D is possibly TRBD1 (6 bases). Looked up from germline, CDR1 is SGHVS and CDR2 is FQNEAQ. V lost 1 base and J lost 2, with 9 bases in between. The CDR3 has 15 residues. In DNA, the CDR3 is TGTGCCAGCAGCTTAGGGGGACACGCTGGAAACACCATATATTTT. Protein: CASSLGGHAGNTIYF.

The rearrangement links TRBV5-6 to TRBJ1-2; 7 bases are a match to TRBD1. The V and J ends lost 6 bases and 6 bases, in that order; junction bases with no gene match: 11. Germline CDR1 is SGHDT and CDR2 is YYEEEE. There are 14 residues in the CDR3. This CDR3 reads CASTLTRQGDGYTF. In DNA form, the CDR3 reads TGTGCCAGCACCCTCACGAGACAGGGAGATGGCTACACCTTC.

V and J are TRBV13 and TRBJ1-2; no definite D call. Germline V gene sequence: CDR1 PRHDT, CDR2 FYEKMQ (reference sequence). The CDR3 extends over 13 amino acids. V dropped 5 bases and J dropped 8 bases, with 15 bases sitting between them. The CDR3 DNA follows: TGTGCCAGCAGCGACTCCGTCATGGTGGGCTACACCTTC. Protein sequence: CASSDSVMVGYTF. Complete variable domain (other parts from reference TRBV13 and TRBJ1-2): AAGVIQSPRHLIKEKRETATLKCYPIPRHDTVYWYQQGPGQDPQFLISFYEKMQSDKGSIPDRFSAQQFSDYHSELNMSSLELGDSALYFCASSDSVMVGYTFGSGTRLTVV.

V gene TRBV2 combines with J gene TRBJ1-2; no definite D call. This CDR3 spans 13 amino acids. With 1 base removed from V and 5 bases from J, the gap between germline ends came to 8 bases. Germline V CDR1 and CDR2: SNHLY, FYNNEI. The CDR3 nucleotides are TGTGCCAGCAGTGAAGAGTATACATATGGCTACACCTTC. Protein sequence: CASSEEYTYGYTF.

This clone was counted a single time. J is TRBJ2-6 and V is TRBV19; tentative D call: TRBD1 (6 bases). The germline V gene encodes CDR1 LNHDA and CDR2 SQIVND (reference sequence). V shed 4 bases and J shed 0 bases, with 7 bases lying between them. This CDR3 comprises 15 residues. CDR3: CASSTGASGANVLTF. CDR3 DNA sequence: TGTGCCAGTAGTACAGGGGCCTCTGGGGCCAACGTCCTGACTTTC. Full variable domain (outside the CDR3, taken from reference TRBV19 and TRBJ2-6): DGGITQSPKYLFRKEGQNVTLSCEQNLNHDAMYWYRQDPGQGLRLIYYSQIVNDFQKGDIAEGYSVSREKKESFPLTVTSAQKNPTAFYLCASSTGASGANVLTFGAGSRLTVL.

This rearrangement joins TRBV6-1 to TRBJ1-1; TRBD1 matches 7 bases. From germline, CDR1 is MNHNS and CDR2 SASEGT. The CDR3 contains 13 residues. V gave up 3 bases and J gave up 4 bases; unmatched junction bases: 2. CDR3 in amino acids: CASSDRGVTEAFF. The DNA for the CDR3 is TGTGCCAGCAGTGACAGGGGGGTCACTGAAGCTTTCTTT.

The rearrangement links TRBV5-1 to TRBJ1-3; D ambiguous. Trimming stripped 5 bases from V and 0 bases from J, with 12 bases between. The CDR3 contains 15 residues. In germline, CDR1 is SGHRS, CDR2 YFSETQ. Here the CDR3 reads CASSLLGGSGNTIYF. The CDR3 DNA reads TGCGCCAGCAGTTTGCTGGGAGGCTCTGGAAACACCATATATTTT.

This clone has a handful of counts. The CDR3: CASSRDSGNTIYF. The DNA of the CDR3 is TGTGCCAGCAGCCGGGACAGTGGAAACACCATATATTTT. The chain carries TRBV5-4 and TRBJ1-3; TRBD1 matches 7 bases. The CDR3 consists of 13 residues. Germline loops: CDR1 SGHNT, CDR2 YYREEE (reference sequence). J was trimmed by 3 bases and V by 4 bases; bases with no gene match: 1. The whole variable domain, filled in from reference TRBV5-4 and TRBJ1-3, reads ETGVTQSPTHLIKTRGQQVTLRCSSQSGHNTVSWYQQALGQGPQFIFQYYREEENGRGNFPPRFSGLQFPNYSSELNVNALELDDSALYLCASSRDSGNTIYFGEGSWLTVV.

This clone was observed a few times. The genes are TRBV5-4 and TRBJ2-3, with D perhaps TRBD1 (6 bases). Trimming removed 3 bases from V and 10 bases from J, with 18 bases in between. Germline-derived CDR1 and CDR2 are SGHNT and YYREEE (reference sequence). The CDR3 spans 14 residues. The CDR3 reads CASSSKQGRGAQYF. CDR3 DNA sequence: TGTGCCAGCAGCTCTAAACAGGGACGAGGGGCGCAGTATTTT.

The chain joins TRBV6-6 to TRBJ1-5; 8 bases map to TRBD1. The germline V gene has CDR1 MNHNY and CDR2 SVGAGI (reference sequence). This CDR3 is 14 amino acids long. Unmatched junction bases numbered 11, after V lost 5 bases and J lost 11 bases. Here the CDR3 reads CASSLPGTGSAQHF. The DNA of the CDR3 is TGTGCCAGCAGTCTACCCGGGACAGGTTCAGCCCAGCATTTT.

The V call is TRBV9, the J call TRBJ2-1; TRBD2 matches 12 bases. Losses at the gene ends were 3 bases for V and 9 bases for J; bases not matched to a gene: 4. There are 14 residues in the CDR3. Germline CDR1 reads SGDLS; CDR2 reads YYNGEE. This CDR3 is CASSGLAGGREQFF. The CDR3 DNA follows: TGTGCCAGCAGCGGCCTAGCGGGGGGGCGTGAGCAGTTCTTC.

The V call is TRBV30, the J call TRBJ2-7, with 13 bases aligning to TRBD2. Germline V gives CDR1 GTSNPN, CDR2 SVGIG (reference sequence). The CDR3 has 14 amino acids. Trimming removed 3 bases from V and 5 bases from J; junction bases left unmatched: 4. CDR3 coding DNA: TGTGCCTGGAGAAGGACTAGCGGGAGTGACGAGCAGTACTTC. This encodes CAWRRTSGSDEQYF.